This passage covers 11 T cell receptor beta chains from one sample sequenced in a study of shared clonotypes between healthy human individuals. Sequenced by immunoSEQ multiplex PCR; TCRdb stores in-frame clones only, minus some. The sample shows about a million clones, under 80% of them seen only once. The specimen sequenced was memory CD4+ T cells sorted from blood. The subset is: CD45RA-negative fraction. These receptors all come from a man in his late teens or twenties in good health.

This chain joins TRBV28 and TRBJ2-3; 7 bases match TRBD2. Germline V lookup: CDR1 MDHEN, CDR2 SYDVKM. V dropped 6 bases and J dropped 4; count of bases not matched to a gene: 7. This CDR3 spans 14 amino acids. The CDR3 here is CASRASGAADTQYF. CDR3 coding DNA: TGTGCCAGCAGGGCGAGCGGGGCCGCAGATACGCAGTATTTT.

V usage is TRBV10-1 and J usage is TRBJ2-7; weak D call: TRBD2 (5 bases). The V end was cut by 3 bases, the J end by 8 bases, with 14 bases between. Germline CDR1 reads WNHNN; CDR2 reads SYGVQD (reference sequence). This CDR3 is built from 13 residues. The chain's CDR3 is CASSDREGRQQYF. The DNA for the CDR3 is TGCGCCAGCAGTGACAGAGAAGGGAGACAGCAGTACTTC.

This sequence joins TRBV4-1 and TRBJ2-3, with a weak D call TRBD1 (7 bases). Germline CDR1 is MGHRA and CDR2 is YSYEKL. The length of the CDR3 is 15 residues. V was trimmed by 1 base and J by 5 bases, leaving 13 bases between them. CDR3 amino acids: CASSQVYRGGDTQYF. In nucleotides, the CDR3 is TGCGCCAGCAGCCAAGTGTACAGGGGAGGAGATACGCAGTATTTT.

This chain links TRBV5-1 with TRBJ2-7; D gene uncertain. Trimming left V 6 bases short and J 0 bases short, with 7 bases between. The CDR3 consists of 12 residues. Germline lookup yields CDR1 SGHRS and CDR2 YFSETQ. The DNA for the CDR3 is TGCGCCAGCAAGGCGGACTCCTACGAGCAGTACTTC. Amino acids: CASKADSYEQYF.

This rearrangement joins TRBV11-2 to TRBJ2-3; 10 bases line up with TRBD2. V was pared by 5 bases and J by 3 bases, with 8 bases of the junction left unmatched. The CDR3 is 16 amino acids. CDR1 SGHAT and CDR2 FQNNGV come from the germline V gene. In DNA, the CDR3 is TGTGCCAGCAGCACCAGGGGTAGCGGGAGGACAGATACGCAGTATTTT. Its protein product is CASSTRGSGRTDTQYF.

This chain connects TRBV7-9 to TRBJ2-1; tentatively, D is TRBD1 or TRBD2 (6 bases each). This CDR3 is built from 18 residues. Trimming stripped 0 bases from V and 0 bases from J, with 15 bases between. Germline V lookup: CDR1 SEHNR, CDR2 FQNEAQ (reference sequence). The CDR3 DNA reads TGTGCCAGCAGCTTAGCGGGGGGCCGCCTGAGCTCCTACAATGAGCAGTTCTTC. It codes for CASSLAGGRLSSYNEQFF.

This clone has more than one count but fewer than ten. The rearrangement joins TRBV5-3 to TRBJ2-7; 8 nucleotides line up with TRBD2. TRBV5-3 is classed as an ORF, of uncertain function. The J segment lost 1 base and the V segment lost 7 bases, leaving 1 base of the junction unmatched. The length of the CDR3 is 12 residues. CDR3 bases: TGTGCCAGAGGACTAGCTTCCTACGAGCAGTACTTC. Translating gives CARGLASYEQYF.

V is TRBV6-6 and J is TRBJ2-7; 9 bases agree with TRBD1. The germline gives CDR1 MNHNY, CDR2 SVGAGI (reference sequence). The CDR3 runs 16 residues. The trim removed 0 bases at V and 0 bases at J, leaving 3 bases unmatched. The CDR3 region has the DNA TGTGCCAGCAGTTACTCGGGGACAGGGAGCTCCTACGAGCAGTACTTC. Translated, it gives CASSYSGTGSSYEQYF.

The gene calls are TRBV5-1 and TRBJ2-5; D perhaps matches TRBD1 (5 bases). Between the trimmed V and J ends, which lost 2 bases and 0 bases, there was a span of 14 bases. Germline V gives CDR1 SGHRS, CDR2 YFSETQ. This CDR3 is built from 16 residues. The DNA for the CDR3 is TGCGCCAGCAGCTTAGGGGCAGGGTCGTACCAAGAGACCCAGTACTTC. Encoded protein: CASSLGAGSYQETQYF.

This clone was recorded a few times. This rearrangement joins TRBV19 to TRBJ1-6; perhaps TRBD1 as D (6 bases). Germline-derived CDR1 and CDR2 are LNHDA and SQIVND (reference sequence). Trimming took 8 bases from V and 9 from J, leaving 8 bases between them. The CDR3 length is 11 residues. This CDR3 is CASEGGSPLHF. The CDR3 DNA follows: TGTGCCAGTGAAGGGGGTTCACCCCTCCACTTT. Based on the CDR3 plus reference TRBV19 and TRBJ1-6, the full variable domain is DGGITQSPKYLFRKEGQNVTLSCEQNLNHDAMYWYRQDPGQGLRLIYYSQIVNDFQKGDIAEGYSVSREKKESFPLTVTSAQKNPTAFYLCASEGGSPLHFGNGTRLTVT.

The V and J genes are TRBV21-1 and TRBJ2-3; the D call of TRBD2 is as the table states it, not checked on the DNA. TRBV21-1 represents a pseudogene. The CDR3 runs 18 residues. The CDR3 coding sequence is TGTGCCAGCAGCCCAAATGATGGGACTAGCGGGACCACAGATACGCAGTATTTT. It specifies CASSPNDGTSGTTDTQYF.